This TCR beta chain emerged from a study of blood T cell repertoires in COVID-19 (dated by TCRdb to the early 2020s). For the wider study: The collaborator samples originated in the United States, Italy and Spain and spanned the acute and convalescent phases of COVID-19. The repertoires were released in a freely available public database intended as a resource for research on the immune response to SARS-CoV-2. A de-identified subject ID, COVID-19 status, age in years and sex were almost always included in the sample metadata. Where available, HLA class I and class II types were obtained from metadata supplied by the sample provider rather than from assay-based typing. The prospective study material was composed of cDNA or gDNA derived from T cells, B-cell-depleted T cells, or PBMCs. The samples were drawn from the first 160 participants of the ongoing ImmuneRACE study and from 1,254 subjects provided by 6 global collaborators. Deeply sampled blood TCRbeta repertoires from subjects exposed to, actively infected with, or recovered from COVID-19 were included in the dataset.

Results the study describes overall, beyond this receptor: The amount of clinical and demographic metadata varied by source and participant and was provided uncurated.

Via the germline V gene, CDR1 is SGHRS and CDR2 YFSETQ. There are 13 amino acids in the CDR3, from cysteine to phenylalanine inclusive. Only the CDR3 DNA is retained, 39 bases long and in frame from the first base. Trimming removed 0 bases from V and 14 bases from J; the gene matches leave 7 bases unexplained. TCRbeta CDR3 regions were amplified from genomic DNA using the immunoSEQ Assay, a bias-controlled multiplex PCR. The study's processing was this. The number of nucleated cells in each sample was estimated by amplification of reference gene primers within the assay. Sequence reads were collapsed and filtered to measure the absolute abundance of every unique TCRbeta CDR3 rearrangement. For each sample, productive Simpson clonality was calculated by taking the square root of Simpson's diversity index across productive rearrangements. Imported from immuneACCESS, the table was reduced by TCRdb to in-frame sequences with V and J called. These copies leave out some clones; in studies compared against another copy, an unresolved V gene accounts for under half, and the cause of the remainder is not known. V and J calls and clone size are given by that table; D and trimming were obtained from the DNA. The sample has roughly 110,000 clones on record, just over 90% of them singletons. The ten most abundant clones make up less than 1.5% of the sample.

Collaborating institutions collected whole blood in K2EDTA tubes following their own protocols. For TCRbeta analysis, collaborators shipped samples as frozen whole blood, isolated PBMCs, or DNA extracted from either of those sample types. Details on this clone: It has no known antigen specificity. Base qualities are not recorded, but no much larger clone differs from it by a single base.

The sample consisted of peripheral blood. The chain was built from TRBV5-1 and TRBJ2-1; 8 of the junction bases match TRBD1. This clonotype was sampled from a woman aged 25 to 39 with acute or convalescent COVID-19. The nucleotide sequence is given as TGCGCCAGCAGCTTGGACCTCGGACAGGGCAAGTTCTTC. Translated, it reads CASSLDLGQGKFF. Beyond the CDR3, the reference TRBV5-1 and TRBJ2-1 genes provide the residues; the full variable domain reads: KAGVTQTPRYLIKTRGQQVTLSCSPISGHRSVSWYQQTPGQGLQFLFEYFSETQRNKGNFPGRFSGRQFSNSRSEMNVSTLELGDSALYLCASSLDLGQGKFFGPGTRLTVL.